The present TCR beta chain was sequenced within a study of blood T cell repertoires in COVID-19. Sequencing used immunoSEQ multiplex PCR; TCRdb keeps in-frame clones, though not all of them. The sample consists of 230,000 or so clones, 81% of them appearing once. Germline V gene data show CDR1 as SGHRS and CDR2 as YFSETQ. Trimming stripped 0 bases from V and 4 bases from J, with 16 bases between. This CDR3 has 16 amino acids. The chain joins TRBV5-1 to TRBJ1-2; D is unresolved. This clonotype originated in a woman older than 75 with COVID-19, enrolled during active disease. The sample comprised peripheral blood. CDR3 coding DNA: TGCGCCAGCAGCTTGGAACCCACAGTTACCACCTATGGCTACACCTTC. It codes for CASSLEPTVTTYGYTF.